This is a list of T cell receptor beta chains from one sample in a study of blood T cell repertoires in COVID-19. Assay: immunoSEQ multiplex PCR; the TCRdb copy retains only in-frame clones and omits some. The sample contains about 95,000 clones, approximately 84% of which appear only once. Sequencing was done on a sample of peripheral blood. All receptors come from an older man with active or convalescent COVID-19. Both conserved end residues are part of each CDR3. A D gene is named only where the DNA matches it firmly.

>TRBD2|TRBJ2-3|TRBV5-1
CASSLQSGVTDTQYF
TGCGCCAGCAGCCTCCAGAGCGGGGTCACAGATACGCAGTATTTT
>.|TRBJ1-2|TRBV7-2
CASSLSGAGGNYGYTF
TGTGCCAGCAGCTTATCCGGCGCGGGGGGGAACTATGGCTACACCTTC
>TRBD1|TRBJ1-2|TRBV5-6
CASSVGQAAYGYTF
TGTGCCAGCAGCGTAGGACAGGCCGCTTATGGCTACACCTTC
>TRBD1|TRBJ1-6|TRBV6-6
CASSLGQGHSSSPLHF
TGTGCCAGCAGTCTTGGACAGGGCCATTCCAGTTCACCCCTCCACTTT
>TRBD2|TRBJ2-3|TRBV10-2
CASSRGLAESTDTQYF
TGCGCCAGCAGCCGCGGACTAGCGGAAAGCACAGATACGCAGTATTTT
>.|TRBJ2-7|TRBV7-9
CASSLGAGARDF
TGTGCCAGCAGCTTAGGGGCAGGGGCGAGAGACTTC
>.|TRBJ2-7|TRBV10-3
CAISEVHNVEQYF
TGTGCCATCAGTGAGGTGCACAACGTCGAGCAGTACTTC
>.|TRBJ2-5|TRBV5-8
CASTPTGRIQETQYF
TGTGCCAGCACCCCCACCGGCAGGATACAAGAGACCCAGTACTTC
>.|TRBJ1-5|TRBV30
CAWSGRVDQPQHF
TGTGCCTGGAGTGGCAGGGTGGATCAGCCCCAGCATTTT
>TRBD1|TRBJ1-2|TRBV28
CASSGTANYGYTF
TGTGCCAGTTCTGGGACAGCTAACTATGGCTACACCTTC
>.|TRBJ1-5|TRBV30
CAWSVPYGQISNQPQHF
TGTGCCTGGAGTGTCCCCTACGGACAGATTAGCAATCAGCCCCAGCATTTT
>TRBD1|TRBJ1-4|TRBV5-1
CASSRDRDGEKLFF
TGCGCCAGCAGCCGGGACAGGGACGGGGAAAAACTGTTTTTT
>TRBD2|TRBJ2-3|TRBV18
CASTERGETSTDTQYF
TGTGCCAGCACGGAACGGGGGGAGACTAGCACAGATACGCAGTATTTT
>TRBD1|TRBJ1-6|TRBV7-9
CASSKGARIDSPLHF
TGTGCCAGCAGCAAGGGGGCCCGTATTGATTCACCCCTCCACTTT